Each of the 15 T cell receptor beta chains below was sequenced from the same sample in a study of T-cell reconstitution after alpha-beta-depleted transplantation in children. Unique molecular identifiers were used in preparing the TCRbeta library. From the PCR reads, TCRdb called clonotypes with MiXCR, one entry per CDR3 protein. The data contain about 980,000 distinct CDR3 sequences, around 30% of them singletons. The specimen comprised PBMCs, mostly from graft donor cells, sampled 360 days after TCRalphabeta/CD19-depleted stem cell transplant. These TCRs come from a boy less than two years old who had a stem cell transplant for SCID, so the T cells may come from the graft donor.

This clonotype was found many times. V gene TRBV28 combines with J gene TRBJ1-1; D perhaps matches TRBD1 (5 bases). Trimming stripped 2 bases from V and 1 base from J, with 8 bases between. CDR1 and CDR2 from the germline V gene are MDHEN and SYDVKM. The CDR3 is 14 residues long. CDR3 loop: CASSLGDSNTEAFF. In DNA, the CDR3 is TGTGCCAGCAGTTTAGGGGACTCGAACACTGAAGCTTTCTTT.

The DNA of the CDR3 is TGCGCCAGCAGTGAGCTTGGAGAGGGTGCGGCACCCCTCCACTTT. Translated, it gives CASSELGEGAAPLHF. The chain is built from TRBV10-2 and TRBJ1-6; D ambiguous. Trimming took 2 bases from V and 11 from J, leaving 16 bases between them. Germline V gives CDR1 WSHSY, CDR2 SAAADI. This CDR3 has 15 amino acids.

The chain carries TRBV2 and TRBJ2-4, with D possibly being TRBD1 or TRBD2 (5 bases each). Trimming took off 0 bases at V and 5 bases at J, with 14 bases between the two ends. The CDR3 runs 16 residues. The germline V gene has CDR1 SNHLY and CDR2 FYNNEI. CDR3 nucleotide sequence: TGTGCCAGCAGTGAAGCAGGGGCGGGCTCACAAAACATTCAGTACTTC. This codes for CASSEAGAGSQNIQYF.

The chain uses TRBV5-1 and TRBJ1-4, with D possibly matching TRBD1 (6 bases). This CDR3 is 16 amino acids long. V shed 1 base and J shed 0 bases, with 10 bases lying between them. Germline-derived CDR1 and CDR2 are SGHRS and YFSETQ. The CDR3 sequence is CASSLTGYPTNEKLFF. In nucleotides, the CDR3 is TGCGCCAGCAGCTTGACAGGGTACCCAACTAATGAAAAACTGTTTTTT.

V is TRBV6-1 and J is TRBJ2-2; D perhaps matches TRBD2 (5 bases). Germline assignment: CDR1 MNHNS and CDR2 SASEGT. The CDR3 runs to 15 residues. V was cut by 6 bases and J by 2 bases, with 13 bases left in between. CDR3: CASRGRGANTGELFF. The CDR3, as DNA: TGTGCCAGCAGGGGGAGAGGAGCAAACACCGGGGAGCTGTTTTTT.

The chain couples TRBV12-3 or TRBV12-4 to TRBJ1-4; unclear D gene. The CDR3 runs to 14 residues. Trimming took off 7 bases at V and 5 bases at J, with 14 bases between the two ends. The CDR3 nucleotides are TGTGCCAGCACCCCGCTTGGGGAAAATGAAAAACTGTTTTTT. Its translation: CASTPLGENEKLFF.

The CDR3 region has the DNA TGCGCCAGCAGCCATGGGCGACAGTTAAACTATGGCTACACCTTC. It translates to CASSHGRQLNYGYTF. V and J are TRBV4-1 and TRBJ1-2; D is possibly TRBD1 (5 bases). The V gene lost 3 bases and the J gene lost 2 bases, with 13 bases spanning the gap. Germline CDR1 and CDR2: MGHRA and YSYEKL. There are 15 residues in the CDR3.

Written as DNA, the CDR3 is TGTGCCAGCAGTTTACAACCAGGACGGGAAAAACTGTTTTTT. Amino acid sequence: CASSLQPGREKLFF. J is TRBJ1-4 and V is TRBV28; D is ambiguous. This CDR3 has 14 residues. Trimming cost V 2 bases and J 8 bases, with 12 bases left between them. The germline V gene has CDR1 MDHEN and CDR2 SYDVKM.

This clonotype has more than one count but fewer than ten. The CDR3 sequence: CASSQVRSEQYF. The CDR3 coding sequence is TGTGCCAGCAGCCAAGTCCGGAGCGAGCAGTACTTC. The V call is TRBV3-1, the J call TRBJ2-7, with unresolved D. This CDR3 region has 12 residues. The V end lost 1 base, the J end lost 6 bases, and 7 bases lay between the germline ends. Germline loops: CDR1 LGHDT, CDR2 YNNKEL (reference sequence).

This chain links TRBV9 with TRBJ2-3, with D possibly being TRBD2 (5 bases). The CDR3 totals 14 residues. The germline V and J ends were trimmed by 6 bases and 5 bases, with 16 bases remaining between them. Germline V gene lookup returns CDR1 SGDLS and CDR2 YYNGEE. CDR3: CASTKTTSQDTQYF. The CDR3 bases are TGTGCCAGCACCAAGACCACTAGTCAAGATACGCAGTATTTT.

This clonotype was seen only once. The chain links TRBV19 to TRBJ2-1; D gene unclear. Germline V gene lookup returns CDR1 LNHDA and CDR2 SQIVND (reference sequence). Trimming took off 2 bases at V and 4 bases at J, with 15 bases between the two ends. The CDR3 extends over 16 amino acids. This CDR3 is CASSIKAPPLYNEQFF. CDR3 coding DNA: TGTGCCAGTAGTATAAAGGCTCCTCCCCTATACAATGAGCAGTTCTTC.

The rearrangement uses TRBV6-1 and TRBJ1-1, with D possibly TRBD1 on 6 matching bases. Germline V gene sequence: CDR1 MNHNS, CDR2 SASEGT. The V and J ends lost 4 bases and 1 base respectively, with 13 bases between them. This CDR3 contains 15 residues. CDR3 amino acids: CASSARDKGNTEAFF. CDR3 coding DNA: TGTGCCAGCAGTGCTCGGGACAAGGGGAACACTGAAGCTTTCTTT.

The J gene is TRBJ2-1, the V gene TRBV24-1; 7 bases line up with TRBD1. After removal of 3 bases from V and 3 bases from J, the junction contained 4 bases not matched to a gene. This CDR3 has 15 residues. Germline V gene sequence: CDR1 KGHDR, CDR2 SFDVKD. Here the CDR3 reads CATSDPGQDYNEQFF. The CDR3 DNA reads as TGTGCCACCAGTGATCCCGGACAGGACTACAATGAGCAGTTCTTC.

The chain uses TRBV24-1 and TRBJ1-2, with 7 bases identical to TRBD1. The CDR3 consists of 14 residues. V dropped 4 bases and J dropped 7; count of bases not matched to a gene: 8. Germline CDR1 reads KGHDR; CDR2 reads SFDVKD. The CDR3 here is CATSDHPTGTGYTF. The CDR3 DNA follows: TGTGCCACCAGTGACCACCCGACAGGGACTGGCTACACCTTC.

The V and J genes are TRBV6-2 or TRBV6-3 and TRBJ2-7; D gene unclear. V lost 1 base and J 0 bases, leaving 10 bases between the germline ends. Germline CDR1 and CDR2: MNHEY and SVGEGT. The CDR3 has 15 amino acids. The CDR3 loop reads CASSYFRLSSYEQYF. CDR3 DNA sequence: TGTGCCAGCAGTTACTTCAGACTCAGCTCCTACGAGCAGTACTTC.